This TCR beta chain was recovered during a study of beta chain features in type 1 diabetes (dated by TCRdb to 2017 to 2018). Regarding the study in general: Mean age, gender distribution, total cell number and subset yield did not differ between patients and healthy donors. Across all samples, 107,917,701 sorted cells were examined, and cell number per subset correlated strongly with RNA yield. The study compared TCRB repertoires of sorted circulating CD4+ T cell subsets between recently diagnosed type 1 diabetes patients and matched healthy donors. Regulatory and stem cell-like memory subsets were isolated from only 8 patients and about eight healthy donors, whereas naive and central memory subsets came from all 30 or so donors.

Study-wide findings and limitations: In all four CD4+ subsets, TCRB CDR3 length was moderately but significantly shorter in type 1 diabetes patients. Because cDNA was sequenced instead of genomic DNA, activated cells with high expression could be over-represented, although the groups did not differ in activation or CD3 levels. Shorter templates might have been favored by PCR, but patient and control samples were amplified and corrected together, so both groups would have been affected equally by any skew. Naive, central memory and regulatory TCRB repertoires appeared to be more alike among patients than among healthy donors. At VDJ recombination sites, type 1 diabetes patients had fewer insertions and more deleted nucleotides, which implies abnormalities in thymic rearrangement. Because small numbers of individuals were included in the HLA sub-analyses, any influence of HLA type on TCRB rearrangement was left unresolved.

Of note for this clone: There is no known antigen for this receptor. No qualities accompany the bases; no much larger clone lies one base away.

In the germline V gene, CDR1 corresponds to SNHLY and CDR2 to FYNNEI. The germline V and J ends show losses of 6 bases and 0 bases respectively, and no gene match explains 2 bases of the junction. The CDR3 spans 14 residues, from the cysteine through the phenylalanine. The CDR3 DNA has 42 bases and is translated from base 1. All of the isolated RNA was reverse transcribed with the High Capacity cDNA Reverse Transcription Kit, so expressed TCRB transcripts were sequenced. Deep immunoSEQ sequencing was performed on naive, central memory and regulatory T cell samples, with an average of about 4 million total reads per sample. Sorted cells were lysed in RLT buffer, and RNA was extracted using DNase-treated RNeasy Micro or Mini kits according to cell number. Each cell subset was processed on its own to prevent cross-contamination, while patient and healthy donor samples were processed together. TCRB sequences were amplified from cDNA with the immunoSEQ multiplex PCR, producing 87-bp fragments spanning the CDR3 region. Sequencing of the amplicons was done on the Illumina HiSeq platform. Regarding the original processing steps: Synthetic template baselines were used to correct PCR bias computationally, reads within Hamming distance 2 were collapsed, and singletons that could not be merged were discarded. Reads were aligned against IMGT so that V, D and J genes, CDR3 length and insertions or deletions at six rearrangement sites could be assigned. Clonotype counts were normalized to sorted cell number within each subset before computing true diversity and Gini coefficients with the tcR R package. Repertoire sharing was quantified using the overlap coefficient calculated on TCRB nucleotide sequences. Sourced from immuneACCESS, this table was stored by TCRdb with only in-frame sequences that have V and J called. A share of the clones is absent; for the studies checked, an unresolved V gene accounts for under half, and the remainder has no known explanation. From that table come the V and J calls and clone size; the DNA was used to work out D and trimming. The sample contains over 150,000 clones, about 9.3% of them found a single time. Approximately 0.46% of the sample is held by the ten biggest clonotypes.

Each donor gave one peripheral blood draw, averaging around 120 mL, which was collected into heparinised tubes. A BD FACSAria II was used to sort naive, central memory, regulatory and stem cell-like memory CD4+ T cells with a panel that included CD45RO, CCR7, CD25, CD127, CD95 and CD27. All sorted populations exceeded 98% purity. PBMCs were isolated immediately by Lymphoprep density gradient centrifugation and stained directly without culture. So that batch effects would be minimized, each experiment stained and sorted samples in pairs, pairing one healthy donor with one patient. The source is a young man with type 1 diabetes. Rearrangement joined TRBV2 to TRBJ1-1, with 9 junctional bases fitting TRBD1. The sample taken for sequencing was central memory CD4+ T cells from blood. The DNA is TGTGCCAGCAGAGGACAGGGGATGAACACTGAAGCTTTCTTT. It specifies CASRGQGMNTEAFF.